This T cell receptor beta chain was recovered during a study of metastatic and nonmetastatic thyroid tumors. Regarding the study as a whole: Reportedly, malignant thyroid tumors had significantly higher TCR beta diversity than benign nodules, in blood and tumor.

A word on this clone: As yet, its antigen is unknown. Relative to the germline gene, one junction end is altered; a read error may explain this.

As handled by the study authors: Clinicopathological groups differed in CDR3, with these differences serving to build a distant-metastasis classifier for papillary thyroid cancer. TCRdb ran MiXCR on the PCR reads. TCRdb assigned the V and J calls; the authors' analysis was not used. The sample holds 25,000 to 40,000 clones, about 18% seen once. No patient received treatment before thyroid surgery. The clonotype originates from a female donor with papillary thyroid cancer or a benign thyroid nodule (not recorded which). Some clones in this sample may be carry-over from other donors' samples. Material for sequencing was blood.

CDR3 region: CASIPGPSPRTDTQYF. CDR3 DNA: TGTGCCAGCATCCCTGGACCCTCCCCGAGAACAGATACGCAGTATTTT. The gene calls are TRBV5-1 and TRBJ2-3, with D unclear. Germline V gene sequence: CDR1 SGHRS, CDR2 YFSETQ. This CDR3 region has 16 residues.